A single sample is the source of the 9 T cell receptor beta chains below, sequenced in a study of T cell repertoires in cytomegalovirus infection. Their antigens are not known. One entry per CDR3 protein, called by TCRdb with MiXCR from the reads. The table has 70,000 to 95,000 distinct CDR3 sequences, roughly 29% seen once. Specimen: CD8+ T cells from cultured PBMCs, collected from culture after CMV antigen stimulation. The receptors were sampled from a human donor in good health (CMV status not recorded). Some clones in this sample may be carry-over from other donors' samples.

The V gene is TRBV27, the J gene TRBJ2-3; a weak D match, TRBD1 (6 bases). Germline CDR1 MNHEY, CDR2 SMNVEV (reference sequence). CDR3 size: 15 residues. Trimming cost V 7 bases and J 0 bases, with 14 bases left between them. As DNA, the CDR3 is TGTGCCAGCAAGGAGCAGGGGCCGAGCACAGATACGCAGTATTTT. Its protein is CASKEQGPSTDTQYF.

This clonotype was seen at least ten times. The CDR3 loop reads CASSANRGGGYTF. CDR3 sequence (DNA): TGTGCCAGCAGCGCAAACAGGGGCGGGGGCTACACCTTC. This chain uses TRBV7-6 with TRBJ1-2, with 7 bases lining up with TRBD1. The CDR3 covers 13 residues. V gave up 5 bases and J gave up 8 bases; unmatched junction bases: 8. Germline CDR1 and CDR2: SGHVS and FNYEAQ.

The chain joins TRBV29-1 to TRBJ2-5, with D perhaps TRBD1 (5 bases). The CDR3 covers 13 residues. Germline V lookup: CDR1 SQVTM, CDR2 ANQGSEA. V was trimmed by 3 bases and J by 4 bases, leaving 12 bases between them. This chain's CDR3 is CSVDLQVGETQYF. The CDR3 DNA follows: TGCAGCGTTGATTTACAGGTGGGAGAGACCCAGTACTTC.

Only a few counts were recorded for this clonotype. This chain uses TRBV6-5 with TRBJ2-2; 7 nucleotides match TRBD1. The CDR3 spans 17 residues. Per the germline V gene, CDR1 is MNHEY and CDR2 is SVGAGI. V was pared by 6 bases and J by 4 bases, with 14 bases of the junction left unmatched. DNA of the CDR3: TGTGCCAGCAGGGACGTTGGACAGGCTCCGAGCACCGGGGAGCTGTTTTTT. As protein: CASRDVGQAPSTGELFF.

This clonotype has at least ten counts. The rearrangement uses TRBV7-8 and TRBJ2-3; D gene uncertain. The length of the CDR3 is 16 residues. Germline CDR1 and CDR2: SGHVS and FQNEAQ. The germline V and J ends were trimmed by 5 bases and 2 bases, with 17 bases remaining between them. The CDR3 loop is CASSKRVLPSTDTQYF. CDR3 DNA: TGTGCCAGCAGCAAACGGGTCCTTCCTTCCACAGATACGCAGTATTTT.

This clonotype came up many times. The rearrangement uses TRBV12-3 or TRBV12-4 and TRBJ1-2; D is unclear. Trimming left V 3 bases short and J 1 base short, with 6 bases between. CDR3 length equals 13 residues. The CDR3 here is CASSFKVNYGYTF. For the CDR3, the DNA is TGTGCCAGCAGTTTTAAAGTTAACTATGGCTACACCTTC.

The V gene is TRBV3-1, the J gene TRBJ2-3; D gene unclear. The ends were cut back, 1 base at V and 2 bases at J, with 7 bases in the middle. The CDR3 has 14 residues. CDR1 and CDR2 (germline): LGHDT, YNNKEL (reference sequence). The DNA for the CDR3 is TGTGCCAGCAGCCAAGGGAAGCTCACAGATACGCAGTATTTT. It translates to CASSQGKLTDTQYF.

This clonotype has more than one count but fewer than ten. CDR3: CASSPFGNTEAFF. For the CDR3, the DNA is TGTGCCAGCAGCCCCTTCGGGAACACTGAAGCTTTCTTT. This chain joins TRBV3-1 and TRBJ1-1, with unresolved D. V lost 4 bases and J lost 1, with 7 bases in between. The CDR3 has 13 residues. From germline, CDR1 is LGHDT and CDR2 YNNKEL (reference sequence).

CDR3 sequence (DNA): TGCAGTGCTAGGGAATCAGGGCGCCTCTATGGCTACACCTTC. Protein: CSARESGRLYGYTF. The chain combines TRBV20-1 with TRBJ1-2; tentative D call: TRBD1 (5 bases). Germline values: CDR1 DFQATT, CDR2 SNEGSKA (reference sequence). CDR3 length: 14 amino acids. Trimming stripped 3 bases from V and 4 bases from J, with 15 bases between.